This note documents a single TCR beta chain sequence. This specimen belongs to a study of Ad26.COV2.S vaccination and SARS-CoV-2 variants. On the study more broadly: Donor was in the COV1001 Ad26.COV2.S trial arm. Once or twice, 56 days apart, Ad26.COV2.S was delivered intramuscularly.

TCRdb's copy holds only in-frame clones and misses some; the assay was immunoSEQ multiplex PCR. This sample yields 300,000 to 400,000 clones, of which roughly 89% are seen a single time; around 5.3% belongs to the top ten. Treatment reported: roughly 18 received Ad26.COV2.S at low or high dose, single or two shots; about 5 received placebo; per-sample allocation not given. Repertoires come from day 63 after the first vaccine or placebo injection. CDR1 and CDR2 (germline): SEHNR, FQNEAQ (reference sequence). The CDR3 is made up of 17 amino acids. After removal of 4 bases from V and 5 bases from J, the junction contained 12 bases not matched to a gene.

The chain uses TRBV7-9 and TRBJ2-2, with 8 bases aligning to TRBD2. Specimen: peripheral blood, collected in a trial of Ad26.COV2.S vaccine versus placebo. This receptor was obtained from a person between 18 and 59 years old who received the Ad26.COV2.S COVID-19 vaccine or a placebo. The CDR3 DNA sequence: TGTGCCAGCAGCTCCCCGGGGGGACTAGTAGGGACCGGGGAGCTGTTTTTT. Translation: CASSSPGGLVGTGELFF. Full variable domain (remainder filled in from reference TRBV7-9 and TRBJ2-2): DTGVSQNPRHKITKRGQNVTFRCDPISEHNRLYWYRQTLGQGPEFLTYFQNEAQLEKSRLLSDRFSAERPKGSFSTLEIQRTEQGDSAMYLCASSSPGGLVGTGELFFGEGSRLTVL.